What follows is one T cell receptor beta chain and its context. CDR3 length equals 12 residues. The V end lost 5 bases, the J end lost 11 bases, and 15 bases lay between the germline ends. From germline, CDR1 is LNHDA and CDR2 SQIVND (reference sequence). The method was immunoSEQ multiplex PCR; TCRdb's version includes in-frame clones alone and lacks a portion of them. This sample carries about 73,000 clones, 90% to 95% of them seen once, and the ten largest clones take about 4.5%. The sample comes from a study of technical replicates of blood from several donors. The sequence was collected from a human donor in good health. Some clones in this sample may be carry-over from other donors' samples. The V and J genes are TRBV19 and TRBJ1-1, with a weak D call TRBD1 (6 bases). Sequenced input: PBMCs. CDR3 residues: CASSAPGDRAFF. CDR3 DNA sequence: TGTGCCAGTAGTGCCCCAGGGGACCGGGCTTTCTTT.